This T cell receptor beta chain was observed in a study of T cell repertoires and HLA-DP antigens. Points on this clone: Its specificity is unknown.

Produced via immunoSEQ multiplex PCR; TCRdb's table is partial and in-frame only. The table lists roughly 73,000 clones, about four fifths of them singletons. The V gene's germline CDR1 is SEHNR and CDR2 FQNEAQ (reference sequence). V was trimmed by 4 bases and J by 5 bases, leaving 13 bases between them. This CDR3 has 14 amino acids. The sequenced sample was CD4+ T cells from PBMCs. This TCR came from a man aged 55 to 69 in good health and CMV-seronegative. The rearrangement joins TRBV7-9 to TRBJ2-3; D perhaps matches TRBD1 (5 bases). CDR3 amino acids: CASSSQKGKDTQYF. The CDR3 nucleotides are TGTGCCAGCAGCTCACAGAAGGGGAAAGATACGCAGTATTTT.